The text below deals with one T cell receptor beta chain. One end of the junction does not line up with germline, which may come from a read error. These data originate in a study of preoperative IRX-2 immunotherapy in early breast cancer. Profiled with immunoSEQ multiplex PCR; TCRdb holds only in-frame clones, not every one. The repertoire holds fewer than 40,000 clones, with roughly 96% as singletons. The V gene's germline CDR1 is ENHRY and CDR2 SYGVKD. The CDR3 is 11 amino acids. Treatment in this sample: preoperative locoregional IRX-2 cytokine immunotherapy. Samples came from a phase Ib trial of preoperative locoregional IRX-2 cytokine immunotherapy.

The chain uses TRBV10-3 and TRBJ2-1; D call uncertain. This sequence was found in a human donor with breast cancer. This material was obtained from a patient treated with IRX-2 immunotherapy. The CDR3 reads CASSHYNEQFF. The CDR3 region has the DNA TGTGCCAGCAGTCACTACAATGAGCAGTTCTTC.